The rows below give T cell receptor beta chains drawn from one sample of a study of blood T cell repertoires in COVID-19. Sequencing was performed with immunoSEQ multiplex PCR; in TCRdb, only in-frame clones are kept and a portion is missing. There are tens of thousands of clones in the sample; 85% to 90% occur only once, and more than 6.5% lies in the top ten. Specimen: peripheral blood. Receptors originate from a man aged 45-65 years with active COVID-19. The CDR3 runs from the conserved cysteine through the conserved F or W. A D gene is named only where the DNA matches it firmly. Clone size appears in some rows only: once, few, many, or a class for an expanded clone.

D: TRBD1; size: -; J: TRBJ2-7; V: TRBV19; DNA: TGTGCCAGTAGTACACGGGACAGAGGTCGGCAGAGCTCCTACGAGCAGTACTTC; CDR3: CASSTRDRGRQSSYEQYF
D: -; size: -; J: TRBJ2-3; V: TRBV5-6; DNA: TGTGCCAGCAGCCTGAGTGCAGATACGCAGTATTTT; CDR3: CASSLSADTQYF
D: TRBD1; size: -; J: TRBJ1-2; V: TRBV18; DNA: TGTGCCAGCTCACCACCGGGCAGGGGGCCTGGCTACACCTTC; CDR3: CASSPPGRGPGYTF
D: TRBD1; size: few; J: TRBJ2-7; V: TRBV6-2/TRBV6-3; DNA: TGTGCCAGCAGTCGCTGGGACAGGGGAAACGAGCAGTACTTC; CDR3: CASSRWDRGNEQYF
D: TRBD2; size: -; J: TRBJ2-1; V: TRBV19; DNA: TGTGCCAGTAGTATTATGACTAGCCCGAACAATGAGCAGTTCTTC; CDR3: CASSIMTSPNNEQFF
D: -; size: -; J: TRBJ1-6; V: TRBV3-1/TRBV3-2; DNA: TGTGCCAGCAGCCAAATGCGAAGGGGGAGATCACCCCTCCACTTT; CDR3: CASSQMRRGRSPLHF
D: -; size: -; J: TRBJ1-3; V: TRBV12-3/TRBV12-4; DNA: TGTGCCAGTGGAGCGAACTCTGGAAACACCATATATTTT; CDR3: CASGANSGNTIYF
D: -; size: -; J: TRBJ1-5; V: TRBV3-1/TRBV3-2; DNA: TGTGCCAGCAGCCATAGGGGGGGCGGGCAGCCCCAGCATTTT; CDR3: CASSHRGGGQPQHF
D: TRBD1; size: few; J: TRBJ2-1; V: TRBV9; DNA: TGTGCCAGCAGCCGTACAGGGGACGGTCACAATGAGCAGTTCTTC; CDR3: CASSRTGDGHNEQFF
D: TRBD2; size: -; J: TRBJ2-3; V: TRBV11-2; DNA: TGTGCCAGCAGCTCGGCTCTAGCGGGAGGGAAAAGGACAGATACGCAGTATTTT; CDR3: CASSSALAGGKRTDTQYF
D: -; size: -; J: TRBJ1-5; V: TRBV19; DNA: TGTGCCGGGGGAGGGACGGCCTATAGCAATCAGCCCCAGCATTTT; CDR3: CAGGGTAYSNQPQHF
D: -; size: once; J: TRBJ1-2; V: TRBV9; DNA: TGTGCCAGCAGCGTAGCTACGACGGGGAGCTATGGCTACACCTTC; CDR3: CASSVATTGSYGYTF
D: -; size: -; J: TRBJ1-4; V: TRBV7-8; DNA: TGTGCCAGCAGCCCGAGACGGGGAGCTAATGAAAAACTGTTTTTT; CDR3: CASSPRRGANEKLFF
D: -; size: -; J: TRBJ1-6; V: TRBV7-8; DNA: TGTGCCAGCAGCTCGTACAGGGAAAATTCACCCCTCCACTTT; CDR3: CASSSYRENSPLHF
D: -; size: -; J: TRBJ1-1; V: TRBV18; DNA: TGTGCCAGCTCACCTAAGACAGGACCCACTGAAGCTTTCTTT; CDR3: CASSPKTGPTEAFF
D: TRBD2; size: -; J: TRBJ2-1; V: TRBV6-5; DNA: TGTGCCAGCAGAAGCGGGGTGGCTAGGTACAATGAGCAGTTCTTC; CDR3: CASRSGVARYNEQFF
D: -; size: -; J: TRBJ1-6; V: TRBV7-9; DNA: TGTGCCAGCAGCCCTAACAGAAACTATAATTCACCCCTCCACTTT; CDR3: CASSPNRNYNSPLHF
D: TRBD1; size: -; J: TRBJ1-1; V: TRBV6-5; DNA: TGTGCCAGCAGCCCCCTCGACAGGGAGAACACTGAAGCTTTCTTT; CDR3: CASSPLDRENTEAFF
D: -; size: -; J: TRBJ2-2; V: TRBV19; DNA: TGTGCCAGTAGTATATCCGGGGTGCGGGAGCTGTTTTTT; CDR3: CASSISGVRELFF
D: -; size: -; J: TRBJ2-5; V: TRBV18; DNA: TGTGCCAGCTCACCATCATTCGGGAAAGAGACCCAGTACTTC; CDR3: CASSPSFGKETQYF
D: -; size: -; J: TRBJ2-7; V: TRBV4-1; DNA: TGCGCCAGCAGCCCGAGGACTCTCCCTCTATTGGCTGGGGAGCAGTACTTC; CDR3: CASSPRTLPLLAGEQYF
D: -; size: -; J: TRBJ2-1; V: TRBV11-2; DNA: TGTGCCAGCAGCCAAGGACTAAACAGTAACAATGAGCAGTTCTTC; CDR3: CASSQGLNSNNEQFF
D: TRBD1; size: -; J: TRBJ2-7; V: TRBV27; DNA: TGTGCCAGCATACGGACAGGGGGGCGTGAGCAGTACTTC; CDR3: CASIRTGGREQYF
D: TRBD1; size: once; J: TRBJ2-1; V: TRBV7-2; DNA: TGTGCCAGCAGCTTAGGGACAGGGTTGCTCTCCGATGAGCAGTTCTTC; CDR3: CASSLGTGLLSDEQFF
D: -; size: -; J: TRBJ1-4; V: TRBV5-1; DNA: TGCGCCAGCAGCTTAGCCTCTAATGAAAAACTGTTTTTT; CDR3: CASSLASNEKLFF
D: TRBD1; size: -; J: TRBJ2-4; V: TRBV7-3; DNA: TGTGCCAGCAGCCCCGGGACAGGGTCGAACATTCAGTACTTC; CDR3: CASSPGTGSNIQYF
D: -; size: few; J: TRBJ1-1; V: TRBV18; DNA: TGTGCCAGCTCACCACTTACCCAGGGTATGGGTGAAGCTTTCTTT; CDR3: CASSPLTQGMGEAFF
D: -; size: -; J: TRBJ1-2; V: TRBV19; DNA: TGTGCCAGTAGTATCTCGGCCAGGGACTATGGCTACACCTTC; CDR3: CASSISARDYGYTF
D: TRBD2; size: -; J: TRBJ2-1; V: TRBV6-2/TRBV6-3; DNA: TGTGCCAGCAGCCGGACTAGCAGCTACAATGAGCAGTTCTTC; CDR3: CASSRTSSYNEQFF